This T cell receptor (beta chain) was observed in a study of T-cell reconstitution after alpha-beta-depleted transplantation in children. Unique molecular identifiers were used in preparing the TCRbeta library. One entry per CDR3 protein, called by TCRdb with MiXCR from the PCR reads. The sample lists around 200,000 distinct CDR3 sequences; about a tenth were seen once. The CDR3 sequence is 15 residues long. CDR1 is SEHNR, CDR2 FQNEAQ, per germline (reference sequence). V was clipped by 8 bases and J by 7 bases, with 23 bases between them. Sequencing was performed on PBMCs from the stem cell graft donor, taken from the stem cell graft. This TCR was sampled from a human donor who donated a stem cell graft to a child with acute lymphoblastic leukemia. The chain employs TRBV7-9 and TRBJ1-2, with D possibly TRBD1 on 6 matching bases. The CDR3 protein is CASLHDSRGSFGYTF. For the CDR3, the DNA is TGTGCCAGCTTGCACGACTCCAGGGGCAGCTTTGGCTACACCTTC.